The 16 T cell receptor beta chains listed next were all sequenced from one sample in a study of T cells in Graves' hyperthyroidism and ophthalmopathy. Amplification of TCR beta CDR3 regions used RNA as the template. First-round RT-PCR with HTBI primers amplified the TCR CDR3 region. In TCRdb, the multiplex PCR reads were re-called with MiXCR into one record per CDR3 protein. The data show more than 500,000 distinct CDR3 sequences, about 43% seen once. Sequencing was done on a sample of peripheral blood or thyroid tissue (not recorded which). The receptors were gathered from an adult woman with Graves' disease, either hyperthyroidism or ophthalmopathy (not recorded which).

This clonotype has only one observation. It is likely a read error, because the conserved phenylalanine at the end of the CDR3 is missing. The limits of the CDR3 on the DNA are not certain, so only TCRdb's listed CDR3 is given. The J gene is TRBJ2-6, the V gene TRBV7-8; the D call in the table, TRBD2, was not verified against the DNA. The length of the CDR3 is 11 amino acids, counting both ends. Germline values: CDR1 SGHVS, CDR2 FQNEAQ. CDR3 region: CASSAPSGSNT.

The table lists this clonotype with many counts. The CDR3 sequence is CASSLSNTGYGYTF. As DNA, the CDR3 is TGTGCCAGCAGTTTATCGAACACAGGCTATGGCTACACCTTC. This chain connects TRBV27 to TRBJ1-2; perhaps TRBD1 as D (5 bases). Trimming took 0 bases from V and 4 from J, leaving 9 bases between them. Germline V CDR1 and CDR2: MNHEY, SMNVEV (reference sequence). The CDR3 length is 14 residues.

The J gene is TRBJ1-3, the V gene TRBV9; the D is unclear. The V gene lost 0 bases and the J gene lost 7 bases, with 5 bases spanning the gap. The CDR3 totals 12 residues. Germline CDR1 is SGDLS and CDR2 is YYNGEE. The CDR3 loop is CASSVAMNTIYF. Written as DNA, the CDR3 is TGTGCCAGCAGCGTAGCAATGAACACCATATATTTT. Based on the CDR3 plus reference TRBV9 and TRBJ1-3, the full variable domain is DSGVTQTPKHLITATGQRVTLRCSPRSGDLSVYWYQQSLDQGLQFLIQYYNGEERAKGNILERFSAQQFPDLHSELNLSSLELGDSALYFCASSVAMNTIYFGEGSWLTVV.

This chain links TRBV10-3 with TRBJ2-3; D uncertain. Per germline, CDR1 ENHRY and CDR2 SYGVKD. The CDR3 covers 13 residues. V was clipped by 6 bases and J by 4 bases, with 11 bases between them. CDR3 nucleotide sequence: TGTGCCATCAGAAGCCTACGGGCAGATACGCAGTATTTT. Residues: CAIRSLRADTQYF.

The chain recombines TRBV12-3 or TRBV12-4 with TRBJ1-1; 9 bases fit TRBD1. V shed 8 bases, J shed 2 bases, and the junction held 6 bases outside the gene matches. This CDR3 is 14 amino acids long. CDR3 coding DNA: TGTGCCAGCCCCCCGGGACAGGGAAACACTGAAGCTTTCTTT. Amino acid sequence: CASPPGQGNTEAFF.

This chain links TRBV7-9 with TRBJ2-5; the match to TRBD1 covers 8 bases. The CDR3 is made up of 15 amino acids. V was clipped by 5 bases and J by 9 bases; unmatched bases: 14. From germline, CDR1 is SEHNR and CDR2 FQNEAQ (reference sequence). The chain's CDR3 is CASSIIPGGYQPQYF. The CDR3 region has the DNA TGTGCCAGCAGCATTATTCCAGGGGGCTATCAGCCCCAGTACTTC.

The V call is TRBV24-1, the J call TRBJ2-5, with TRBD2 identical over 7 bases. The trim removed 3 bases at V and 1 base at J, leaving 22 bases unmatched. CDR1 is KGHDR, CDR2 SFDVKD, per germline. The CDR3 length is 21 residues. Here the CDR3 reads CATSDPQGSGEGHPFQETQYF. The DNA for the CDR3 is TGTGCCACCAGTGATCCCCAGGGAAGCGGGGAAGGTCACCCATTCCAAGAGACCCAGTACTTC.

This clonotype was seen at least ten times. V gene TRBV5-1 combines with J gene TRBJ1-1; 8 bases map to TRBD1. Germline loops: CDR1 SGHRS, CDR2 YFSETQ. Trimming cost V 4 bases and J 4 bases; bases outside gene matches: 6. CDR3 length: 14 amino acids. CDR3 DNA: TGCGCCAGCAGCCGGGGACAGGTAAGCACTGAAGCTTTCTTT. It is translated as CASSRGQVSTEAFF.

CDR3 sequence: CASSLSTRDYNSPLHF. CDR3 DNA sequence: TGTGCCAGCAGCCTTTCCACCCGGGACTATAATTCACCCCTCCACTTT. The chain employs TRBV7-9 and TRBJ1-6; D call uncertain. The CDR3 contains 16 residues. V gave up 5 bases and J gave up 3 bases, with 14 bases separating them. Germline values: CDR1 SEHNR, CDR2 FQNEAQ (reference sequence).

The chain combines TRBV7-3 with TRBJ1-2; D perhaps matches TRBD1 (5 bases). V dropped 2 bases and J dropped 7 bases, with 11 bases sitting between them. Germline CDR1 reads SGHTA; CDR2 reads FQGTGA. The CDR3 totals 13 residues. The CDR3 DNA reads TGTGCCAGCAGCTTAGGGCCCCAGGGTGGCTACACCTTC. Translating it yields CASSLGPQGGYTF.

This clonotype was seen more than once but under ten times. This chain connects TRBV18 to TRBJ1-6, with D tentatively TRBD1 (6 bases). Germline assignment: CDR1 KGHSH and CDR2 LQKENI. This CDR3 is built from 15 residues. Trimming cost V 1 base and J 5 bases, with 9 bases left between them. The CDR3 bases are TGTGCCAGCTCACCACGGGCAGGGGATAATTCACCCCTCCACTTT. Protein: CASSPRAGDNSPLHF.

About this clonotype itself: One end of the junction varies from germline; a read error may be responsible. V is TRBV7-2 and J is TRBJ2-5, with 12 bases identical to TRBD2. Germline V gene sequence: CDR1 SGHTA, CDR2 FQGNSA. This CDR3 region has 16 residues. The CDR3 loop is CASSLKGLAGRDTQYF. As DNA, the CDR3 is TGTGCCAGCAGCTTAAAAGGACTAGCGGGAAGAGATACGCAGTATTTC.

This clonotype was observed at least ten times. The V gene is TRBV2, the J gene TRBJ2-7; TRBD1 agrees at 7 bases. CDR1 SNHLY and CDR2 FYNNEI come from the germline V gene. The CDR3 totals 13 residues. J lost 6 bases, V lost 5 bases, and 7 bases had no gene match. CDR3 region: CASSKQQGFEQYF. CDR3 nucleotides: TGTGCCAGCAGTAAGCAACAGGGGTTCGAGCAGTACTTC.

This clonotype appeared many times. V is TRBV7-3 and J is TRBJ2-6; 7 nucleotides line up with TRBD1. Trimming cost V 1 base and J 0 bases; bases outside gene matches: 3. Germline-derived CDR1 and CDR2 are SGHTA and FQGTGA. This CDR3 has 17 amino acids. DNA of the CDR3: TGTGCCAGCAGCTTAATGACAGGGATCTCTGGGGCCAACGTCCTGACTTTC. Its translation is CASSLMTGISGANVLTF.

This clonotype was seen ten or more times. This chain joins TRBV2 and TRBJ1-4; TRBD1 agrees at 8 bases. The ends lost 6 bases at V and 10 bases at J; junction bases unmatched: 13. The CDR3 has 15 residues. Germline values: CDR1 SNHLY, CDR2 FYNNEI. CDR3 loop: CASRPEGQGMRKLFF. The CDR3 coding sequence is TGTGCCAGCAGACCAGAAGGACAGGGTATGAGAAAACTGTTTTTT. Drawing the rest from reference TRBV2 and TRBJ1-4, the complete variable domain is EPEVTQTPSHQVTQMGQEVILRCVPISNHLYFYWYRQILGQKVEFLVSFYNNEISEKSEIFDDQFSVERPDGSNFTLKIRSTKLEDSAMYFCASRPEGQGMRKLFFGSGTQLSVL.

The table lists this clonotype with many counts. The rearrangement links TRBV5-8 to TRBJ1-1; D unresolved. Trimming pared 1 base from V and 4 bases from J, leaving 8 bases between. CDR3 length: 13 amino acids. CDR1 SGHTS and CDR2 YDEGEE come from the germline V gene. This CDR3 is CASSLRASTEAFF. The CDR3 DNA follows: TGTGCCAGCAGCTTGCGGGCAAGCACTGAAGCTTTCTTT.